This T cell receptor beta chain was retrieved from a study of T cell responses to AZD1222 COVID-19 vaccine. The assay was immunoSEQ multiplex PCR, and TCRdb's table has in-frame clones only and misses some. The sample lists approximately 150,000 clones, around 94% occurring once. V was shortened by 11 bases and J by 2 bases, with 19 bases between the two germline ends. The CDR3 extends over 15 amino acids. Looked up from germline, CDR1 is LNHDA and CDR2 is SQIVND (reference sequence). This sample comprised peripheral blood, obtained on day 0 of AZD1222 vaccination. The chain carries TRBV19 and TRBJ2-1; either TRBD1 or TRBD2 may fit D (6 bases each). The clonotype comes from an adult in good health. This CDR3 reads CASCTGALPYNEQFF. The CDR3 coding sequence is TGTGCCTCTTGCACGGGGGCGCTTCCCTACAATGAGCAGTTCTTC. Together with reference TRBV19 and TRBJ2-1, the CDR3 gives the full variable domain: DGGITQSPKYLFRKEGQNVTLSCEQNLNHDAMYWYRQDPGQGLRLIYYSQIVNDFQKGDIAEGYSVSREKKESFPLTVTSAQKNPTAFYLCASCTGALPYNEQFFGPGTRLTVL.